Here is one TCR beta chain with its context. V shed 7 bases and J shed 7 bases, with 16 bases lying between them. Germline values: CDR1 MGHDK, CDR2 SYGVNS. The CDR3 loop spans 14 amino acids. The data are from a study of control samples from healthy donors and cancer patients. Repertoires were generated with immunoSEQ multiplex PCR, while TCRdb's copy carries only in-frame clones and drops some. The table has under 80,000 clones, approximately 94% seen once. The chain recombines TRBV25-1 with TRBJ1-4; no clear D. This sequence was found in a woman aged 30 to 39 in good health. The sequenced sample consisted of blood. DNA of the CDR3: TGTGCCAGCAATGGATACGAGGCTTCTGAAAAACTGTTTTTT. The encoded protein is CASNGYEASEKLFF.